This entry concerns a single T cell receptor (beta chain). In the original processing: Amplification from reference gene primers served as the basis for estimated nucleated cell counts. Sequencing was performed with immunoSEQ multiplex PCR; in TCRdb, only in-frame clones are kept and a portion is missing. V, J and clone size derive from that table, while D and trimming were established from the DNA sequence. The sample yields 200,000 to 250,000 clones, around 82% seen once. Trimming took off 0 bases at V and 4 bases at J, with 12 bases between the two ends. Germline CDR1 SGHTA, CDR2 FQGNSA. CDR3 length: 15 residues. These data belong to a study of blood T cell repertoires in COVID-19. Study background: Material from acute and convalescent COVID-19 was sourced from the United States, Italy and Spain. From T cells, B-cell-depleted T cells, or PBMCs came the material, which was cDNA or gDNA.

This clonotype originated in an elderly woman with acute or convalescent COVID-19. The sample comprised peripheral blood. This sequence joins TRBV7-2 and TRBJ1-1, with D perhaps TRBD1 (5 bases). The CDR3 loop reads CASSLAGGGGTEAFF. CDR3 bases: TGTGCCAGCAGCTTAGCCGGTGGGGGGGGCACTGAAGCTTTCTTT.